This T cell receptor beta chain was documented in a study of circulating tumor DNA in untreated peripheral T-cell lymphoma. As for the study in general: Circulating tumor DNA with tumor TCR clonotypes was tracked in baseline and serial serum. General study points: In a couple of patients, ctDNA persisted after therapy without relapse for around 11 years. Tumor-specific clonotypes were found in more than 65% of patients.

In regard to this clone: Its cognate antigen is unknown.

TCRdb's table, derived via immunoSEQ multiplex PCR, lists solely in-frame clones and lacks some. The repertoire holds about 1,300 clones, with 69% as singletons. The CDR3 covers 18 residues. Trimming removed 0 bases from V and 2 bases from J; junction bases left unmatched: 12. Per the germline V gene, CDR1 is LNHDA and CDR2 is SQIVND (reference sequence). What was sequenced was cell-free DNA from blood serum. The TCR comes from a human donor with peripheral T-cell lymphoma. The rearrangement joins TRBV19 to TRBJ1-2, with 7 bases fitting TRBD1. The CDR3 reads CASSIDLEQGLWNYGYTF. In DNA, the CDR3 is TGTGCCAGTAGTATAGATCTTGAACAGGGGCTTTGGAACTATGGCTACACCTTC.